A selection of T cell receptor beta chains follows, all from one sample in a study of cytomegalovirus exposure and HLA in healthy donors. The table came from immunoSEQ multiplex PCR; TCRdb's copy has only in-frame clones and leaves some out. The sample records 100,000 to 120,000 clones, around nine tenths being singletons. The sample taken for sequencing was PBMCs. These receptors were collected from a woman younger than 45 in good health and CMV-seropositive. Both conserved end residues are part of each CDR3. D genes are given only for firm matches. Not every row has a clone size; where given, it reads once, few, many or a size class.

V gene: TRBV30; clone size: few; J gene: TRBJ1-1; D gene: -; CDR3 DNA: TGTGCCTGGAGTGTTAGTAGCGGGACTGAAGCTTTCTTT; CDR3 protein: CAWSVSSGTEAFF
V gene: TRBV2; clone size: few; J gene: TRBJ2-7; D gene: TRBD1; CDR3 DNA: TGTGCCAGCTCGGCTCCGGGACAGTCCTACGAGCAGTACTTC; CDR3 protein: CASSAPGQSYEQYF
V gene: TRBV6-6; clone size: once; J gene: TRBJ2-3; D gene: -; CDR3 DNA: TGTGCCAGCAGTTACTCGAGGGACTCACGTACGCAGTATTTT; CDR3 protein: CASSYSRDSRTQYF
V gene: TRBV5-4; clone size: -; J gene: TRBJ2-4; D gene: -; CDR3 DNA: TGTGCCAGCAGCAGCCCGGACAGCTTCAAAAACATTCAGTACTTC; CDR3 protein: CASSSPDSFKNIQYF
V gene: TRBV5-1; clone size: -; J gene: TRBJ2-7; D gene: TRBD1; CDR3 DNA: TGCGCCAGCAGCCCTAGACAGGGTCGGGCCGCCGAGCAGTACTTC; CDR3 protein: CASSPRQGRAAEQYF
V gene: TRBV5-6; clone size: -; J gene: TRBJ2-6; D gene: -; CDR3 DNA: TGTGCCAGCAGCCACACACTAAGCGGGGCCAACGTCCTGACTTTC; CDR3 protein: CASSHTLSGANVLTF
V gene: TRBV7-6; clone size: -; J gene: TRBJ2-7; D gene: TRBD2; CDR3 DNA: TGTGCCAGCAGCCCACTAGCGGGAGGAATCTACGAGCAGTACTTC; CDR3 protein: CASSPLAGGIYEQYF
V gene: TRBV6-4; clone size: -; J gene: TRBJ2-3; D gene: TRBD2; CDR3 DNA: TGTGCCAGCAGTGAGGTAGCGGGGGGGCCCGATACGCAGTATTTT; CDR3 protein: CASSEVAGGPDTQYF
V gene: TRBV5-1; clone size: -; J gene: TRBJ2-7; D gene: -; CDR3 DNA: TGCGCCAGCAGCTTAGCCGGGACTTTTAGCGAGCAGTACTTC; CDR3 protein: CASSLAGTFSEQYF
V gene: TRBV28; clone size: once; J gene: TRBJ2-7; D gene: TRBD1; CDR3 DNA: TGTGCCACCCTCCCGACAGGGATCGCGGACGAGCAGTACTTC; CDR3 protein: CATLPTGIADEQYF
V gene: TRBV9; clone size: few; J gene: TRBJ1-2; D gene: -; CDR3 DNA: TGTGCCAGCAGCGTAGACCTACAGGGCTGGGGCTACACCTTC; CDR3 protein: CASSVDLQGWGYTF
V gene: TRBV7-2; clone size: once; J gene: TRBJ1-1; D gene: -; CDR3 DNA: TGTGCCAGCAGCTTAGCTAAGAACACTGAAGCTTTCTTT; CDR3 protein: CASSLAKNTEAFF
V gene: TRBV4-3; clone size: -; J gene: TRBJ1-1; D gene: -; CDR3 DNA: TGCGCCAGCAGCCAAGATGAGGGAGTGAGAGCTTTCTTT; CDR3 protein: CASSQDEGVRAFF
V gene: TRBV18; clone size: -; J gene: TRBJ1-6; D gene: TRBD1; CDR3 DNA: TGTGCCAGCTCACTCGGGACAGGGGATTCACCCCTCCACTTT; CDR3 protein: CASSLGTGDSPLHF
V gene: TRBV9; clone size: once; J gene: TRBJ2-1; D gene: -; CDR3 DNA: TGTGCCAGCAGCGCCCTCGGGGGGCAGCAGTTCTTC; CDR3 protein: CASSALGGQQFF
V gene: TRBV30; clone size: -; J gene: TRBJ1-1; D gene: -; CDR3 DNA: TGTGCCTGGAGTGACACGGGCAGGGGGAACACTGAAGCTTTCTTT; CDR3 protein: CAWSDTGRGNTEAFF
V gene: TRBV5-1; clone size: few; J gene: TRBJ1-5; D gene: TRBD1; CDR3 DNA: TGCGCCAGCAGCTTGGGACAGGGGGTCAATCAGCCCCAGCATTTT; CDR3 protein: CASSLGQGVNQPQHF
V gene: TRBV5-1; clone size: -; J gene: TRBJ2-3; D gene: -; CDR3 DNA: TGCGCCAGCAGCTTGGAGCTTCCCACAGATACGCAGTATTTT; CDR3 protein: CASSLELPTDTQYF
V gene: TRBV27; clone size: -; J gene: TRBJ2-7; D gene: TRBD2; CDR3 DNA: TGTGCCAGCAGTTTAAAGCGGGGCGCGGGGGAGCAGTACTTC; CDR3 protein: CASSLKRGAGEQYF
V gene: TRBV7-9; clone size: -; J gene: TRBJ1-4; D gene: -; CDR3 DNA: TGTGCCAGCAGCTTACAGGGTTATGGTGAAAAACTGTTTTTT; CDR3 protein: CASSLQGYGEKLFF
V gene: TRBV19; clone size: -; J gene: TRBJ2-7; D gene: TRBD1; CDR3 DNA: TGTGCCAGTAGTATAGAAGGCGGGACAGGGTCCTACGAGCAGTACTTC; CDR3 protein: CASSIEGGTGSYEQYF
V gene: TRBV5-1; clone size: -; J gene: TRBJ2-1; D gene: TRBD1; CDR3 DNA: TGCGCCAGCAGCTCCGGGACAGGGGGGAACAATGAGCAGTTCTTC; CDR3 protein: CASSSGTGGNNEQFF
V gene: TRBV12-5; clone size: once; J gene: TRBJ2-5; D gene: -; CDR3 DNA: TGTGCTAGTGGCGGAGTTCAAGAGACCCAGTACTTC; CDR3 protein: CASGGVQETQYF
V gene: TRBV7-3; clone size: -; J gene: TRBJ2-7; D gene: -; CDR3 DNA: TGTGCCAGCAGCTCAGGCGGGCTTGGTGGCGAGCAGTACTTC; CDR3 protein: CASSSGGLGGEQYF
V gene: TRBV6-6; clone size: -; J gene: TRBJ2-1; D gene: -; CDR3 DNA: TGTGCCAGCAGCTCCAGGGTAAATGAGCAGTTCTTC; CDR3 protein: CASSSRVNEQFF
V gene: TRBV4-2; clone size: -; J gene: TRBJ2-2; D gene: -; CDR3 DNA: TGTGCCAGCAGCCAAGATCCCGGACAGAGCACCGGGGAGCTGTTTTTT; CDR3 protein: CASSQDPGQSTGELFF
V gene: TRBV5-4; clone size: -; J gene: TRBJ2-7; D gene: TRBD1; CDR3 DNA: TGTGCCAGCAGCACCCGGGACAGGGCCTACGAGCAGTACTTC; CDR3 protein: CASSTRDRAYEQYF
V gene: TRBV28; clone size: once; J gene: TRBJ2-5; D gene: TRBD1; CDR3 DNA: TGTGCCAGCAGGGACAGGGGGTTAGAGACCCAGTACTTC; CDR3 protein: CASRDRGLETQYF
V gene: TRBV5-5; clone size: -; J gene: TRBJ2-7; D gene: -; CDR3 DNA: TGTGCCAGCAGCTTCGACGAGCAGTACTTC; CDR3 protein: CASSFDEQYF
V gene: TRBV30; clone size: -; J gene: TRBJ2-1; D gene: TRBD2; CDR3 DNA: TGTGCCTGGAGGGGGGGGAACAATGAGCAGTTCTTC; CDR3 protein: CAWRGGNNEQFF
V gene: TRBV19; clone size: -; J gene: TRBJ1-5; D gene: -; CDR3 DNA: TGTGCCAGTAGTCCTCGGGGGGGGAGTTTCGGTCAGCCCCAGCATTTT; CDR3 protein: CASSPRGGSFGQPQHF
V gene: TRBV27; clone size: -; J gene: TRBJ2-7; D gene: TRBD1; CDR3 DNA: TGTGCCAGCGATCCGGGACAGCACACCTACGAGCAGTACTTC; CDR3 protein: CASDPGQHTYEQYF
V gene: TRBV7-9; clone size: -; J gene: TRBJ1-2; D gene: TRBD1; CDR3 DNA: TGTGCCAGCAGCCTGAGGGACAGGGAAACTAACTATGGCTACACCTTC; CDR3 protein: CASSLRDRETNYGYTF
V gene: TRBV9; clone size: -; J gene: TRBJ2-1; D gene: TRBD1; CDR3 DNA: TGTGCCAGCAGCGTAGGCCCGGGACAGGGGGAAAATGAGCAGTTCTTC; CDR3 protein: CASSVGPGQGENEQFF
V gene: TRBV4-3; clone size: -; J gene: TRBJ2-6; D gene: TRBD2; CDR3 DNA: TGCGCCAGCAGCCAAGATGGGCTAGCGGGGGGGAGTGGGGCCAACGTCCTGACTTTC; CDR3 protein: CASSQDGLAGGSGANVLTF
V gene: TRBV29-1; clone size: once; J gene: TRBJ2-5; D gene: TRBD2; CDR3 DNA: TGCAGCGTTGAATCCCTAGCGGGGACGGGAGAGACCCAGTACTTC; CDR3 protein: CSVESLAGTGETQYF
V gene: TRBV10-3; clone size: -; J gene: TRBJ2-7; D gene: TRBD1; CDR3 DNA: TGTGCCATCAAATGGGACAGGGGGTATCTCTACGAGCAGTACTTC; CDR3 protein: CAIKWDRGYLYEQYF
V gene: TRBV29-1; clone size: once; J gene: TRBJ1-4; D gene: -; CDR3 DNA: TGCAGCGCCATGGACGGGAATAATGAAAAACTGTTTTTT; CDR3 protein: CSAMDGNNEKLFF
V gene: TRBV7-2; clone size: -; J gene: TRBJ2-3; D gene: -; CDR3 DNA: TGTGCCAGCAGCCTCCGGGTCCGCGCAGATACGCAGTATTTT; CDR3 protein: CASSLRVRADTQYF
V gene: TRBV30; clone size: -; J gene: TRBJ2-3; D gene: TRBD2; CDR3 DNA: TGTGCCTGGAGTAAGGGACTAGCGGGGCCCAGAGATACGCAGTATTTT; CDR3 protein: CAWSKGLAGPRDTQYF
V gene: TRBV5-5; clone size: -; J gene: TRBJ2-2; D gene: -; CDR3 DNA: TGTGCCAGCAGCTTGGATTCTAGAAACACCGGGGAGCTGTTTTTT; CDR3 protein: CASSLDSRNTGELFF
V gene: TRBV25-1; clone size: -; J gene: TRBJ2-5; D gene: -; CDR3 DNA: TGTGCCAGCAAGGACTACGGTCAAGAGACCCAGTACTTC; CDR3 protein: CASKDYGQETQYF
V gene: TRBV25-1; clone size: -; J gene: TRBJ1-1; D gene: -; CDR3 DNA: TGTGCCAGCAGTGGTCAGGGGAACACTGAAGCTTTCTTT; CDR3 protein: CASSGQGNTEAFF
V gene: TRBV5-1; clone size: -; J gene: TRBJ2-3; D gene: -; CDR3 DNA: TGCGCCAGCAGCTTACGGGAGACAGATACGCAGTATTTT; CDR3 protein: CASSLRETDTQYF
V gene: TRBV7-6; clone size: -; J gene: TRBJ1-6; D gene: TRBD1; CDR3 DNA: TGTGCCAGCAGCTACCGGACAGGGGGCGAATCACCCCTCCACTTT; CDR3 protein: CASSYRTGGESPLHF
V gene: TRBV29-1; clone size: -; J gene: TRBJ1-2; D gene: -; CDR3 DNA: TGCAGCGTTGAGGGCGGGTCTAACTATGGCTACACCTTC; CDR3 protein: CSVEGGSNYGYTF
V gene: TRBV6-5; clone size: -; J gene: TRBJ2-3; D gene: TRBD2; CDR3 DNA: TGTGCCAGCAGACTAGCGGGGAGCACAGATACGCAGTATTTT; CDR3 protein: CASRLAGSTDTQYF
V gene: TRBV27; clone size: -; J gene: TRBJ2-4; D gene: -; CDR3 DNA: TGTGCCAGCAGTTTAACCGAAGGAGGCATTCAGTACTTC; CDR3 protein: CASSLTEGGIQYF
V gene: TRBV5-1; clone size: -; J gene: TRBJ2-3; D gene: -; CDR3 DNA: TGCGCCAGCAGCCCGAAGCGAGATACGCAGTATTTT; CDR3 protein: CASSPKRDTQYF
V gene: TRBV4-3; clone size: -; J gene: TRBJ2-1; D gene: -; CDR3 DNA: TGCGCCAGCAGCCAAGTTAATATTGTGGGAGCTGAGCAGTTCTTC; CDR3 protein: CASSQVNIVGAEQFF
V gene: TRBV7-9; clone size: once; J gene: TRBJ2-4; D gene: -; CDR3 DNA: TGTGCCAGCAGCCCCGGCACAGTATCAGCCAAAAACATTCAGTACTTC; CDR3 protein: CASSPGTVSAKNIQYF
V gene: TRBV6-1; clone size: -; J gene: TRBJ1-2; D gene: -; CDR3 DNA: TGTGCCAGCAGCGAACTTAGGGGGAATGATGGCTACACCTTC; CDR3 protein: CASSELRGNDGYTF
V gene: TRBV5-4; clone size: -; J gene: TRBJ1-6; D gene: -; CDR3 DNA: TGTGCCAGCAGCTTGGATGACAGGCCAGTTTCACCCCTCCACTTT; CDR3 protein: CASSLDDRPVSPLHF
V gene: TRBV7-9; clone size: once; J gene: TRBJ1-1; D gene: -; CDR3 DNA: TGTGCCAGCAGCTTAGTATCAGGAATGGGCGCTGAAGCTTTCTTT; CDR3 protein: CASSLVSGMGAEAFF
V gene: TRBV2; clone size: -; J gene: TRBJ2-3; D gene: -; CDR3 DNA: TGTGCCAAAACAGGGCATCCTAGCACAGATACGCAGTATTTT; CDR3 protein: CAKTGHPSTDTQYF
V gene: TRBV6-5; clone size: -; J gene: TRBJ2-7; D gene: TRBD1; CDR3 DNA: TGTGCCAGCAGTTATAGGGACAGGGTGAACTACGAGCAGTACTTC; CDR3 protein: CASSYRDRVNYEQYF
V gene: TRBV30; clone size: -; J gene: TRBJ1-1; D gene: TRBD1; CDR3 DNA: TGTGCCTGGAGTGTAAAGGGGGCGGTCACTGAAGCTTTCTTT; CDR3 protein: CAWSVKGAVTEAFF
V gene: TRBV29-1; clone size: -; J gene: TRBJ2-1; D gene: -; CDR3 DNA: TGCAGCGTTGGTCCTTCCGGCGCGGGAATCTACAATGAGCAGTTCTTC; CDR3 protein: CSVGPSGAGIYNEQFF
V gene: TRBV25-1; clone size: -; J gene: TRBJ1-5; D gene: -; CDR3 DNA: TGTGCCAGCAGTGAAGACAGCCTCAATCAGCCCCAGCATTTT; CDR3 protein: CASSEDSLNQPQHF
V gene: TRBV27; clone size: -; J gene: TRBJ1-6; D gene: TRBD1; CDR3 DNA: TGTGCCAGCAGTGACAGGGGGTCCATAAATTCACCCCTCCACTTT; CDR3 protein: CASSDRGSINSPLHF